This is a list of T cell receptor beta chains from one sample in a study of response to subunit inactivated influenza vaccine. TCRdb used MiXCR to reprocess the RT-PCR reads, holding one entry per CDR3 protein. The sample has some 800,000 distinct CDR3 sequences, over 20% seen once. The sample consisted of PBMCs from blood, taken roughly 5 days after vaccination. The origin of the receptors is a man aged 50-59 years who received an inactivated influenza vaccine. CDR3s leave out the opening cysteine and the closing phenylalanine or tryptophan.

ASSLEIRSGNTIY,TRBJ1-3,TRBV7-2
ASSLDAGAAETGELF,TRBJ2-2,TRBV7-2
ASSQDWVGAQETQY,TRBJ2-5,TRBV4-2
ASSAPSGTSGDNRYNEQF,TRBJ2-1,TRBV9
ASRGSPTGTGELF,TRBJ2-2,TRBV27
SARDQQAWRAYEQY,TRBJ2-7,TRBV20-1
ASSYPRLVGHYEQY,TRBJ2-7,TRBV6-2/TRBV6-3
ASSSSDGDSNQPQH,TRBJ1-5,TRBV12-3/TRBV12-4
ASSRGGRGTGELF,TRBJ2-2,TRBV6-1
ASSPQENSPLH,TRBJ1-6,TRBV5-1
ASSQNIDTQY,TRBJ2-3,TRBV11-2
ASSPDPSRTYEQY,TRBJ2-7,TRBV27
ASSQDRRDTGELF,TRBJ2-2,TRBV4-1
ASSLGFPGTGNF,TRBJ2-1,TRBV7-9
ASSHPSEGPGNEQY,TRBJ2-7,TRBV4-1
ASSPPNLWGQETQY,TRBJ2-5,TRBV18
ASSLEGLAGYHGELF,TRBJ2-2,TRBV12-3/TRBV12-4
ASSLGQYSPLH,TRBJ1-6,TRBV5-1
ASSSRPPGTSPYEQY,TRBJ2-7,TRBV28
ASSLPPGGYEQY,TRBJ2-7,TRBV7-2
ASSVRQGFTYNEQF,TRBJ2-1,TRBV7-2
ASSLAPVRTRYNEQF,TRBJ2-1,TRBV11-2
SALRAETSTDTQY,TRBJ2-3,TRBV20-1
ASSSGPGVGTGELF,TRBJ2-2,TRBV12-3/TRBV12-4
ASSRIGPNTEAF,TRBJ1-1,TRBV6-1
SAREFTSNYGYT,TRBJ1-2,TRBV20-1
SVEGRGFNTQY,TRBJ2-3,TRBV29-1
ASSVVGGGPSDTQY,TRBJ2-3,TRBV9
ASRGGGISYEQY,TRBJ2-7,TRBV7-2
SVKLQGLGNQPQH,TRBJ1-5,TRBV20-1
ASSVDIGETQY,TRBJ2-5,TRBV7-9
ASSVGQGDYEQY,TRBJ2-7,TRBV5-1
ASSQPPTGNLDTQY,TRBJ2-3,TRBV3-1
ASSWGSGKQETQY,TRBJ2-5,TRBV7-2
ASSLRGPSGNTIY,TRBJ1-3,TRBV7-2
ASSRDRGPETQY,TRBJ2-5,TRBV5-4
ASSSSLGASGNTIY,TRBJ1-3,TRBV3-1
ASSYYYAGHEQY,TRBJ2-7,TRBV12-3/TRBV12-4
SARGRETQY,TRBJ2-5,TRBV20-1
ASSSDYSNQPQH,TRBJ1-5,TRBV7-9
ASSYRVTGELF,TRBJ2-2,TRBV5-6
SARVSSGIRDEQY,TRBJ2-7,TRBV20-1
AITGTSGSIDTQY,TRBJ2-3,TRBV10-3
ASSFFSGGYNEQF,TRBJ2-1,TRBV7-2
ASSHFSGTHNEQF,TRBJ2-1,TRBV4-1
ASSLAPGQGYSGYT,TRBJ1-2,TRBV5-5
ASRATGGSTDTQY,TRBJ2-3,TRBV12-3/TRBV12-4
ASSLSVAGGINEQF,TRBJ2-1,TRBV27
SATDRSSYEQY,TRBJ2-7,TRBV20-1
ATSREDQGAGYT,TRBJ1-2,TRBV15
ASLLYGAPGNTIY,TRBJ1-3,TRBV12-3/TRBV12-4
SARPWDRGRDYGYT,TRBJ1-2,TRBV20-1
AISRGPDTGELF,TRBJ2-2,TRBV15
ASSQLAGGPSTDTQY,TRBJ2-3,TRBV4-3
ASSLGLAGAGYNEQF,TRBJ2-1,TRBV7-7
ASSQDLMAGEQY,TRBJ2-7,TRBV4-3
ASSFPRQVKNEQF,TRBJ2-1,TRBV7-2
ASSSTGGYNSPLH,TRBJ1-6,TRBV27
AWSVVAANEQF,TRBJ2-1,TRBV30
ASSAANNYGYT,TRBJ1-2,TRBV9